The 27 T cell receptor beta chains below were found in one sample sequenced in a study of siplizumab effects on memory and regulatory T cells. TCRdb's copy holds only in-frame clones and misses some; the assay was immunoSEQ multiplex PCR. The sample has around 72,000 clones; 91% are singletons. The material sequenced was CD8+ T cells sorted from blood. The receptors derive from a human donor in good health.

The chain has TRBV2 and TRBJ1-5; D gene uncertain. CDR1 SNHLY and CDR2 FYNNEI come from the germline V gene. The CDR3 sequence is 15 residues long. V was trimmed by 8 bases and J by 6 bases, leaving 20 bases between them. The CDR3: CASVKTVLDCQPQHF. The DNA of the CDR3 is TGTGCCAGCGTCAAAACAGTCTTGGACTGTCAGCCCCAGCATTTT.

This chain links TRBV9 with TRBJ2-1; 7 positions match TRBD1. Trimming removed 0 bases from V and 10 bases from J; junction bases left unmatched: 4. The CDR3 contains 13 residues. The germline V gene has CDR1 SGDLS and CDR2 YYNGEE. CDR3 in DNA: TGTGCCAGCAGCGTAGATATGGGACAGGAGCAGTTCTTC. Its translation is CASSVDMGQEQFF.

This clone was counted a few times. The CDR3 sequence: CASSYQDPPGAFF. Here the CDR3 DNA reads TGTGCCAGCAGTTACCAGGACCCGCCGGGGGCTTTCTTT. The V gene is TRBV2, the J gene TRBJ1-1, with D uncertain. The CDR3 is 13 residues long. Trimming pared 5 bases from V and 11 bases from J, leaving 18 bases between. CDR1 SNHLY and CDR2 FYNNEI come from the germline V gene.

This clone was detected once. The chain joins TRBV4-2 to TRBJ2-7; tentative D call: TRBD1 (7 bases). The V gene lost 0 bases and the J gene lost 4 bases, with 19 bases spanning the gap. The germline CDR1 and CDR2 sequences are LGHNA and YNFKEQ. The CDR3 is 17 amino acids. DNA for the CDR3: TGTGCCAGCAGCCAAGATTTACGGGTCAGGGGGGCATACGAGCAGTACTTC. The encoded protein is CASSQDLRVRGAYEQYF.

CDR3 region: CASSPQRGENTGELFF. CDR3 sequence (DNA): TGTGCCAGCAGCCCCCAGCGGGGAGAGAACACCGGGGAGCTGTTTTTT. The chain is built from TRBV7-9 and TRBJ2-2; 7 positions agree with TRBD2. Germline loops: CDR1 SEHNR, CDR2 FQNEAQ (reference sequence). This CDR3 comprises 16 residues. V gave up 5 bases and J gave up 1 base; unmatched junction bases: 7.

This chain links TRBV27 with TRBJ2-2; TRBD2 aligns across 9 bases. Germline CDR1 reads MNHEY; CDR2 reads SMNVEV (reference sequence). Losses at the gene ends were 5 bases for V and 3 bases for J; bases not matched to a gene: 4. The CDR3 has 15 residues. In DNA form, the CDR3 reads TGTGCCAGCAGTCGATTAGCGGGGGACACCGGGGAGCTGTTTTTT. Translated: CASSRLAGDTGELFF.

This chain connects TRBV19 to TRBJ2-3; 12 bases align to TRBD1. Germline trimming cut 6 bases from V and 4 bases from J; bases unmatched to any gene: 14. This CDR3 spans 18 amino acids. Looked up from germline, CDR1 is LNHDA and CDR2 is SQIVND (reference sequence). CDR3 DNA sequence: TGTGCCAGTAGACACGGGACAGGGGGCGCGGATGGGTCAGATACGCAGTATTTT. This encodes CASRHGTGGADGSDTQYF. The full variable domain, its missing parts supplied by reference TRBV19 and TRBJ2-3, is DGGITQSPKYLFRKEGQNVTLSCEQNLNHDAMYWYRQDPGQGLRLIYYSQIVNDFQKGDIAEGYSVSREKKESFPLTVTSAQKNPTAFYLCASRHGTGGADGSDTQYFGPGTRLTVL.

The rearrangement uses TRBV7-9 and TRBJ2-7; D possibly corresponds to TRBD1 (6 bases). Trimming removed 7 bases from V and 0 bases from J, with 13 bases in between. Looked up from germline, CDR1 is SEHNR and CDR2 is FQNEAQ (reference sequence). CDR3 length: 14 amino acids. CDR3 nucleotides: TGTGCCAGCACCGACCAGGGGCCCTCCTACGAGCAGTACTTC. Amino acids: CASTDQGPSYEQYF.

This sequence joins TRBV6-1 and TRBJ2-2; no clear D gene. This CDR3 contains 13 residues. V lost 9 bases, J lost 3 bases, and 11 bases lay in between. The V gene's germline CDR1 is MNHNS and CDR2 SASEGT. The CDR3 sequence: CASILGYTGELFF. CDR3 coding DNA: TGTGCCAGTATATTGGGCTACACCGGGGAGCTGTTTTTT.

V is TRBV10-3 and J is TRBJ2-4, with a possible D match to TRBD1 (6 bases). V was pared by 8 bases and J by 9 bases, with 11 bases between. Germline CDR1 reads ENHRY; CDR2 reads SYGVKD. CDR3 length: 11 residues. The CDR3 DNA follows: TGTGCCATCGGGACACAGGGCATTCAGTACTTC. Protein: CAIGTQGIQYF.

This clone occurred once. The gene calls are TRBV5-4 and TRBJ1-2; D gene uncertain. Germline V gene sequence: CDR1 SGHNT, CDR2 YYREEE (reference sequence). V was shortened by 0 bases and J by 4 bases, with 10 bases between the two germline ends. CDR3 length: 14 amino acids. The CDR3 nucleotides are TGTGCCAGCAGCTTGGGCGAACAATTCTATGGCTACACCTTC. Protein product: CASSLGEQFYGYTF.

The chain joins TRBV15 to TRBJ2-3, with 8 bases identical to TRBD1. The V and J ends lost 5 bases and 4 bases, in that order; junction bases with no gene match: 5. Germline V gives CDR1 LNHNV, CDR2 YYDKDF (reference sequence). CDR3 length equals 14 residues. The CDR3 coding sequence is TGTGCCACCAGCGGAGGGACAGGCTCAGATACGCAGTATTTT. Amino acids: CATSGGTGSDTQYF.

CDR3: CASSSFGTDMNTEAFF. As DNA, the CDR3 is TGTGCCAGCAGTTCTTTCGGGACAGACATGAACACTGAAGCTTTCTTT. The chain links TRBV6-5 to TRBJ1-1; 7 bases are a match to TRBD1. This CDR3 has 16 residues. The germline V gene has CDR1 MNHEY and CDR2 SVGAGI. V lost 4 bases to trimming and J lost 0 bases; unmatched junction nucleotides: 8.

The chain employs TRBV27 and TRBJ2-1; a weak D match, TRBD2 (6 bases). V was clipped by 4 bases and J by 4 bases, with 11 bases between them. Germline V gene lookup returns CDR1 MNHEY and CDR2 SMNVEV (reference sequence). CDR3 length: 14 residues. The CDR3 DNA sequence: TGTGCCAGCAGTTCGTGGGGGGAATACAATGAGCAGTTCTTC. It encodes CASSSWGEYNEQFF.

The chain is built from TRBV19 and TRBJ1-5, with D unclear. CDR1 is LNHDA, CDR2 SQIVND, per germline (reference sequence). Trimming pared 3 bases from V and 2 bases from J, leaving 2 bases between. The CDR3 is 12 amino acids. The CDR3 DNA reads as TGTGCCAGTAGTATGGGCAATCAGCCCCAGCATTTT. It is translated as CASSMGNQPQHF.

The V and J genes are TRBV6-4 and TRBJ1-1; 9 bases fit TRBD1. J was trimmed by 5 bases and V by 0 bases; bases with no gene match: 4. Germline V gene data show CDR1 as MRHNA and CDR2 as SNTAGT. The CDR3 covers 15 residues. CDR3 amino acids: CASSDSQGAVTEAFF. CDR3 nucleotides: TGTGCCAGCAGTGACTCACAGGGGGCCGTAACTGAAGCTTTCTTT.

The V call is TRBV27, the J call TRBJ2-1; possible D gene TRBD2, 5 bases. V dropped 3 bases and J dropped 8 bases, with 8 bases sitting between them. This CDR3 has 12 amino acids. Germline V CDR1 and CDR2: MNHEY, SMNVEV (reference sequence). The CDR3 loop reads CASSLSGYEQFF. For the CDR3, the DNA is TGTGCCAGCAGTTTGAGCGGCTATGAGCAGTTCTTC.

The chain joins TRBV27 to TRBJ2-1; TRBD2 is a possible D gene (6 bases). CDR1 and CDR2 from the germline V gene are MNHEY and SMNVEV (reference sequence). V lost 2 bases, J lost 7 bases, and 12 bases lay in between. The CDR3 has 14 amino acids. CDR3 DNA: TGTGCCAGCAGTTTAGGACTAACCCCAAATGAGCAGTTCTTC. Encoded protein: CASSLGLTPNEQFF.

The chain links TRBV7-6 to TRBJ2-7; D call uncertain. Germline CDR1 is SGHVS and CDR2 is FNYEAQ. Trimming cost V 5 bases and J 5 bases, with 13 bases left between them. This CDR3 is 13 amino acids long. CDR3 protein: CASSTRSGHEQYF. In nucleotides, the CDR3 is TGTGCCAGCAGCACAAGGTCCGGCCACGAGCAGTACTTC.

The DNA of the CDR3 is TGTGCCAGCAGCTTACCTAGCGGGAGCGGATACAATGAGCAGTTCTTC. It encodes CASSLPSGSGYNEQFF. The chain uses TRBV11-3 and TRBJ2-1; 10 bases are a match to TRBD2. Germline loops: CDR1 SGHNT, CDR2 YENEEA. CDR3 length: 16 residues. The V gene end was trimmed by 2 bases and the J gene end by 4 bases; junction bases not matched to a gene: 5.

This rearrangement joins TRBV6-6 to TRBJ1-4; maybe TRBD1 (6 bases). Trimming removed 5 bases from V and 8 bases from J, with 21 bases in between. The CDR3 consists of 16 residues. Germline values: CDR1 MNHNY, CDR2 SVGAGI (reference sequence). The CDR3, as DNA: TGTGCCAGCAGTAATAAAAAGGCAGGGGAAGCGGAAAAACTGTTTTTT. This codes for CASSNKKAGEAEKLFF.

In the case of this clone: The identical CDR3 is also encoded by other nucleotide sequences in the sample. This chain links TRBV19 with TRBJ1-1, with D perhaps TRBD1 (6 bases). Per germline, CDR1 LNHDA and CDR2 SQIVND (reference sequence). The CDR3 has 14 residues. Trimming pared 3 bases from V and 5 bases from J, leaving 13 bases between. DNA of the CDR3: TGTGCCAGTAGTATCGGGGGCGCCGGGACTGAAGCTTTCTTT. This translates into CASSIGGAGTEAFF.

CDR3 bases: TGCGCCAGCAGCTTGGAGGTTGCTAGCGGGTCCTACGAGCAGTACTTC. This codes for CASSLEVASGSYEQYF. The chain recombines TRBV5-1 with TRBJ2-7; TRBD2 matches at 8 bases. The V gene's germline CDR1 is SGHRS and CDR2 YFSETQ. The CDR3 totals 16 residues. The junction had 6 bases not matched to a gene; V was cut back by 0 bases and J by 1 base. Full variable domain (outside the CDR3, taken from reference TRBV5-1 and TRBJ2-7): KAGVTQTPRYLIKTRGQQVTLSCSPISGHRSVSWYQQTPGQGLQFLFEYFSETQRNKGNFPGRFSGRQFSNSRSEMNVSTLELGDSALYLCASSLEVASGSYEQYFGPGTRLTVT.

This clone was counted once. The genes are TRBV13 and TRBJ2-5; 12 nucleotides agree with TRBD2. Per the germline V gene, CDR1 is PRHDT and CDR2 is FYEKMQ (reference sequence). The CDR3 length is 22 residues. V gave up 4 bases and J gave up 1 base; unmatched junction bases: 22. CDR3 nucleotides: TGTGCCAGCAGCTCGAGGACTAGCGGGACAGATCTGAAGGTATCCTTCCAAGAGACCCAGTACTTC. As protein: CASSSRTSGTDLKVSFQETQYF.

The V call is TRBV2, the J call TRBJ2-7, with D uncertain. The V end lost 2 bases, the J end lost 3 bases, and 14 bases lay between the germline ends. The CDR3 totals 15 residues. Germline V gene lookup returns CDR1 SNHLY and CDR2 FYNNEI. CDR3 residues: CASSETSIGNYEQYF. In nucleotides, the CDR3 is TGTGCCAGCAGTGAAACCTCGATAGGGAACTACGAGCAGTACTTC. The whole variable domain, filled in from reference TRBV2 and TRBJ2-7, reads EPEVTQTPSHQVTQMGQEVILRCVPISNHLYFYWYRQILGQKVEFLVSFYNNEISEKSEIFDDQFSVERPDGSNFTLKIRSTKLEDSAMYFCASSETSIGNYEQYFGPGTRLTVT.

The chain couples TRBV7-9 to TRBJ2-7, with 9 bases aligning to TRBD2. Germline V lookup: CDR1 SEHNR, CDR2 FQNEAQ (reference sequence). This CDR3 has 16 residues. Trimming removed 5 bases from V and 1 base from J; junction bases left unmatched: 9. This CDR3 reads CASSPPSGERSYEQYF. The CDR3 coding sequence is TGTGCCAGCAGCCCCCCTAGCGGGGAGAGGTCCTACGAGCAGTACTTC.

This chain joins TRBV19 and TRBJ2-1; D tentatively fits TRBD1 or TRBD2 (6 bases each). This CDR3 comprises 14 residues. Germline lookup yields CDR1 LNHDA and CDR2 SQIVND (reference sequence). The V end was cut by 5 bases, the J end by 5 bases, with 13 bases between. This CDR3 reads CASSFAGTNNEQFF. In DNA, the CDR3 is TGTGCCAGTAGTTTTGCGGGGACAAACAATGAGCAGTTCTTC.